This is a list of T cell receptor beta chains from one sample in a study of shared clonotypes between healthy human individuals. Clones were read by immunoSEQ multiplex PCR, and TCRdb kept only the in-frame ones, dropping some. The data hold a few hundred thousand clones, with more than 60% observed a single time. Sequenced: memory CD4+ T cells sorted from blood. Receptor source: a man aged 25-45 years in good health. Each CDR3 is given with its conserved first and last residue. Fields, in order: CDR3 length, D gene, J gene, V gene, clone size, CDR3 DNA, CDR3 protein. The D gene is left open where the match is weak. Expanded clones get a size class; other rows say once, few or many, or leave the size out.

15 TRBD1 TRBJ1-2 TRBV9 many TGTGCCAGCAGCGTAGTCGGAGACAGGGGAAAGGGCTACACCTTC CASSVVGDRGKGYTF
15 TRBD2 TRBJ2-2 TRBV11-2 few TGTGCCAGCAGCTTGGGCTGGCGGGAGACCGGGGAGCTGTTTTTT CASSLGWRETGELFF
14 - TRBJ1-1 TRBV4-2 few TGTGCCAGCAGCCAAGATAAGGGGCCTAGGCTAGCTTTCTTT CASSQDKGPRLAFF
14 TRBD1 TRBJ2-7 TRBV6-1 - TGTGCCAGCAGTGACTCGACAGGGATCTACGAGCAGTACTTC CASSDSTGIYEQYF
15 TRBD1 TRBJ2-5 TRBV9 - TGTGCCAGCAGCGAACTGACAGGGGGCGGGGAGACCCAGTACTTC CASSELTGGGETQYF
12 - TRBJ2-7 TRBV6-1 - TGTGCCAGCAAAACCGGGTCGCTCGAGCAGTACTTC CASKTGSLEQYF
17 TRBD2 TRBJ2-5 TRBV6-1 - TGTGCCAGCAGTGAATTTCGACTAGCGGGAGGGGTTGAGACCCAGTACTTC CASSEFRLAGGVETQYF
15 TRBD1 TRBJ2-1 TRBV2 many TGTGCCAGCAGTGGGCAGGGGGCCTCCTACAATGAGCAGTTCTTC CASSGQGASYNEQFF
16 - TRBJ2-3 TRBV1 - TGCACCAGCAGTCTACAGGGAGGGGATAGCACAGATACGCAGTATTTT CTSSLQGGDSTDTQYF
17 TRBD2 TRBJ2-3 TRBV7-9 - TGTGCCAGCAGCGGGGGGACTAGCGGGACTCTAACAGATACGCAGTATTTT CASSGGTSGTLTDTQYF
15 - TRBJ1-5 TRBV2 - TGTGCCAGCAGCCTCCGGGCCTCGGGCAATCAGCCCCAGCATTTT CASSLRASGNQPQHF
16 TRBD2 TRBJ2-1 TRBV5-1 many TGCGCCAGCAGCTTGGTTGCGGGAGGTCCGCTAGGTGAGCAGTTCTTC CASSLVAGGPLGEQFF
16 - TRBJ2-2 TRBV19 - TGTGCCAGTAGTAGGGGGAGTGTGTTAGACACCGGGGAGCTGTTTTTT CASSRGSVLDTGELFF
15 - TRBJ2-5 TRBV19 - TGTGCCAGTAGTACCGGGGGACGGATCCAAGAGACCCAGTACTTC CASSTGGRIQETQYF
15 TRBD1 TRBJ2-3 TRBV6-4 many TGTGCCAGCTCACAGGGGATGGGGAGCACAGATACGCAGTATTTT CASSQGMGSTDTQYF
13 TRBD1 TRBJ2-1 TRBV28 - TGTGCCAGCAGTTTGCGTTGGACAGGGGAGCAGTTCTTC CASSLRWTGEQFF
19 - TRBJ2-7 TRBV5-6 - TGTGCCAGCAGCCCTCTAAGGGGGGGTGGGACCGCGAGCTCCTACGAGCAGTACTTC CASSPLRGGGTASSYEQYF
13 - TRBJ2-5 TRBV2 few TGTGCCAGCACAGGGGGGGGATGGGAGACCCAGTACTTC CASTGGGWETQYF
14 - TRBJ1-2 TRBV19 - TGTGCCAGTAGAGACCGACAGAGAAACTATGGCTACACCTTC CASRDRQRNYGYTF
14 TRBD2 TRBJ2-1 TRBV10-2 - TGCGCCAGCAGTGGGACTAGCGGGAGTCCTGAGCAGTTCTTC CASSGTSGSPEQFF
14 - TRBJ2-3 TRBV9 - TGTGCCAGCAGCTTACGGACTTACCCAGATACGCAGTATTTT CASSLRTYPDTQYF
16 - TRBJ1-5 TRBV15 - TGTGCCACCAGCCCACGGATCAGGGCGGGTATTCAGCCCCAGCATTTT CATSPRIRAGIQPQHF
13 - TRBJ1-2 TRBV15 - TGTGCCACCAGCACATATGGACATCGTGGCTACACCTTC CATSTYGHRGYTF
14 - TRBJ1-3 TRBV5-1 few TGCGCCAGCAGCTTGGAACCGACGGGAAACACCATATATTTT CASSLEPTGNTIYF
14 - TRBJ2-7 TRBV5-6 - TGTGCCAGCAGCTTCCCCGGGATAGCTTACGAGCAGTACTTC CASSFPGIAYEQYF
11 - TRBJ1-1 TRBV28 - TGTGCCAGCAGTTTACCCCAAGAAGCTTTCTTT CASSLPQEAFF
11 - TRBJ2-1 TRBV6-6 - TGTGCCAGCAGGATATACAATGAGCAGTTCTTC CASRIYNEQFF
14 - TRBJ1-2 TRBV5-8 - TGTGCCAGCAGCTGGAGCCAGGCGCCGAATGGCTACACCTTC CASSWSQAPNGYTF
16 - TRBJ2-7 TRBV4-1 - TGCGCCAGCAGCCAAGAGGGCCGTACTGGATCCCACGAGCAGTACTTC CASSQEGRTGSHEQYF
15 - TRBJ2-5 TRBV11-2 once TGTGCCAGCAGCCCGGACAATGGGGGCTGGGAGACCCAGTACTTC CASSPDNGGWETQYF
14 TRBD1 TRBJ2-7 TRBV7-2 - TGTGCCAGCAGCTCCGGGACAGGGACCCACGAGCAGTACTTC CASSSGTGTHEQYF
14 - TRBJ2-5 TRBV25-1 - TGTGCCAGCAGTGAACAGGGTGGCCAAGAGACCCAGTACTTC CASSEQGGQETQYF
13 TRBD1 TRBJ1-1 TRBV29-1 once TGCAGCGTTGAGGACAGGGGGCAACCTGAAGCTTTCTTT CSVEDRGQPEAFF
13 - TRBJ2-2 TRBV30 - TGTGCCTGGAGTGTACAGATCACCGGGGAGCTGTTTTTT CAWSVQITGELFF
14 - TRBJ2-3 TRBV7-3 many TGTGCCAGCAGCTCGGGACCATTCACAGATACGCAGTATTTT CASSSGPFTDTQYF
15 - TRBJ1-5 TRBV2 - TGTGCCAGCAGTGAAATGGCAAGCAGCAATCAGCCCCAGCATTTT CASSEMASSNQPQHF
21 - TRBJ2-3 TRBV27 - TGTGCCAGCAGCCCTGATCGGTTAACGCGTCAGCCAGTGAGTAGCACAGATACGCAGTATTTT CASSPDRLTRQPVSSTDTQYF
15 TRBD1 TRBJ2-3 TRBV19 - TGTGCCAGTAGTATCGACAGGGGGCATGGAGATACGCAGTATTTT CASSIDRGHGDTQYF
15 TRBD1 TRBJ1-4 TRBV27 - TGTGCCAGCAGTTTATCTGTAACCCCAGGGGGAAAACTGTTTTTT CASSLSVTPGGKLFF
14 - TRBJ2-7 TRBV5-4 - TGTGCCAGCAGCGCCGGGGACCGACCCTACGAGCAGTACTTC CASSAGDRPYEQYF
11 - TRBJ2-3 TRBV30 - TGTGCCTGGAGTGTCAAGGATACGCAGTATTTT CAWSVKDTQYF